This TCR beta chain was sequenced during a study of T cells in Graves' hyperthyroidism and ophthalmopathy. This CDR3 comprises 13 residues. The J segment lost 3 bases and the V segment lost 5 bases, leaving 4 bases of the junction unmatched. CDR1 and CDR2 from the germline V gene are SQVTM and ANQGSEA. Study-wide results and caveats: Most clonotypes expanded in thyroid above 0.001 were likewise present in blood.

Clinicians diagnosed patients from clinical symptoms, serum thyroxine and TRAb, thyroid ultrasound and orbital computed tomography. Remarks on this clonotype: As yet, its antigen is unknown.

The TCR beta CDR3 regions underwent amplification using RNA transcripts as the source. HTBI primers were employed in a first-round RT-PCR of the TCR CDR3. One entry per CDR3 protein, called by TCRdb with MiXCR from the multiplex PCR reads. This sample has over 300,000 distinct CDR3 sequences, with around 13% found just once. The chain employs TRBV29-1 and TRBJ1-5; TRBD1 aligns across 7 bases. The TCR comes from a woman aged 60 to 75 with Graves' hyperthyroidism. The sample comprised blood. Here the CDR3 DNA reads TGCAGCGTTACCGGACAGGACAATCAGCCCCAGCATTTT. As protein: CSVTGQDNQPQHF.